This T cell receptor (beta chain) is from a study of human T cells and chemical hapten exposure. Germline V gene sequence: CDR1 MNHNS, CDR2 SASEGT. CDR3 length: 16 residues. V was trimmed by 2 bases and J by 1 base, leaving 12 bases between them. Time point defined: patch test 3, about 24 weeks after DPC sensitization. The treatment denotes: therapeutic diphenylcyclopropenone sensitization with weekly scalp DPC. TCRdb ran MiXCR on the RACE reads and lists one entry per CDR3 protein. The sample has 150,000 to 200,000 distinct CDR3 sequences, under 30% seen once. This chain links TRBV6-1 with TRBJ2-4, with D possibly being TRBD2 (7 bases). Sequenced material: whole blood, taken in connection with sensitization to the hapten diphenylcyclopropenone (DPC). This sequence originates from a woman aged 40 to 49 with alopecia areata. Some clones in this sample may be carry-over from other donors' samples. In DNA, the CDR3 is TGTGCCAGCAGTGAAAGGGGGGGGTCGGCCAAAAACATTCAGTACTTC. The encoded protein is CASSERGGSAKNIQYF.